The 28 T cell receptor beta chains below all came from one sample that was sequenced in a study of cytomegalovirus exposure and HLA in healthy donors. This table comes from immunoSEQ multiplex PCR, and its TCRdb copy is limited to in-frame clones, with some not included. Seen here are some 240,000 clones, about 90% observed once, and the top ten hold 1% to 1.5%. Input material: PBMCs. Receptors originate from a woman in her twenties or thirties in good health and CMV-seropositive.

The chain recombines TRBV4-1 with TRBJ1-2; the D is unclear. Germline CDR1 MGHRA, CDR2 YSYEKL. The germline V and J ends were trimmed by 4 bases and 6 bases, with 15 bases remaining between them. This CDR3 spans 14 amino acids. Here the CDR3 reads CASSPTTRSDGYTF. The CDR3 DNA sequence: TGCGCCAGCAGCCCAACCACTAGATCAGATGGCTACACCTTC.

The chain couples TRBV11-3 to TRBJ2-7; D unresolved. Germline V gene lookup returns CDR1 SGHNT and CDR2 YENEEA. Trimming left V 5 bases short and J 4 bases short, with 24 bases between. The CDR3 extends over 17 amino acids. The DNA for the CDR3 is TGTGCCAGCAGCCCGACCCTGGTCCCTCTAGGAGAATACGAGCAGTACTTC. It codes for CASSPTLVPLGEYEQYF.

The V call is TRBV5-1, the J call TRBJ2-3; 8 positions match TRBD2. The CDR3 runs 16 residues. The J segment lost 3 bases and the V segment lost 4 bases, leaving 10 bases of the junction unmatched. CDR1 is SGHRS, CDR2 YFSETQ, per germline. The CDR3 DNA reads TGCGCCAGCAGCCCAACACTCAGCGGGAGTACAGATACGCAGTATTTT. Its protein product is CASSPTLSGSTDTQYF.

The J gene is TRBJ2-1, the V gene TRBV30, with TRBD2 matching over 7 bases. The junction had 4 bases not matched to a gene; V was cut back by 3 bases and J by 2 bases. This CDR3 contains 14 residues. Germline assignment: CDR1 GTSNPN and CDR2 SVGIG (reference sequence). CDR3 DNA sequence: TGTGCCTGGAGCCTAGCGGATACCTACAATGAGCAGTTCTTC. It is translated as CAWSLADTYNEQFF. Complete variable domain (other parts from reference TRBV30 and TRBJ2-1): SQTIHQWPATLVQPVGSPLSLECTVEGTSNPNLYWYRQAAGRGLQLLFYSVGIGQISSEVPQNLSASRPQDRQFILSSKKLLLSDSGFYLCAWSLADTYNEQFFGPGTRLTVL.

This chain joins TRBV6-6 and TRBJ1-1; 7 bases agree with TRBD1. The CDR3 runs to 14 residues. The J segment lost 3 bases and the V segment lost 1 base, leaving 2 bases of the junction unmatched. Looked up from germline, CDR1 is MNHNY and CDR2 is SVGAGI (reference sequence). The CDR3 bases are TGTGCCAGCAGTTACTTTACAGGGGACACTGAAGCTTTCTTT. Translation gives CASSYFTGDTEAFF.

This clone occurred a few times. The chain combines TRBV28 with TRBJ2-7; 8 bases line up with TRBD1. V gave up 3 bases and J gave up 3 bases; unmatched junction bases: 4. Germline V gene lookup returns CDR1 MDHEN and CDR2 SYDVKM. This CDR3 has 14 residues. CDR3 sequence (DNA): TGTGCCAGCAGTTTCGACAGGGGTGGCTACGAGCAGTACTTC. Translated: CASSFDRGGYEQYF.

The chain combines TRBV7-2 with TRBJ2-3; TRBD1 is a possible D gene (5 bases). V was clipped by 0 bases and J by 2 bases, with 9 bases between them. Germline CDR1 is SGHTA and CDR2 is FQGNSA. The CDR3 has 15 residues. CDR3: CASSLAGALTDTQYF. As DNA, the CDR3 is TGTGCCAGCAGCTTAGCAGGGGCACTCACAGATACGCAGTATTTT.

In its sample, this clone was seen many times. The chain uses TRBV30 and TRBJ2-7; weak D call: TRBD1 (6 bases). CDR1 GTSNPN and CDR2 SVGIG come from the germline V gene (reference sequence). This CDR3 has 14 amino acids. Trimming removed 3 bases at V and 7 bases at J, with 19 bases between. CDR3 protein: CAWRTPGHLLEQYF. Here the CDR3 DNA reads TGTGCCTGGAGGACACCGGGACACCTTTTAGAGCAGTACTTC.

This clone occurred once. The J gene is TRBJ1-2, the V gene TRBV27; tentative D call: TRBD1 (6 bases). This CDR3 is 16 amino acids long. The ends were cut back, 8 bases at V and 2 bases at J, with 21 bases in the middle. Germline CDR1 reads MNHEY; CDR2 reads SMNVEV (reference sequence). The chain's CDR3 is CASCASQGPLNYGYTF. In nucleotides, the CDR3 is TGTGCCAGCTGTGCTTCCCAGGGGCCCTTAAACTATGGCTACACCTTC.

The V gene is TRBV6-6, the J gene TRBJ2-1; tentatively, D is TRBD2 (6 bases). The V gene's germline CDR1 is MNHNY and CDR2 SVGAGI (reference sequence). The V end lost 0 bases, the J end lost 4 bases, and 10 bases lay between the germline ends. CDR3 length: 15 amino acids. The CDR3 is CASSYSSGLYNEQFF. The CDR3 DNA reads as TGTGCCAGCAGTTACTCTAGCGGACTTTACAATGAGCAGTTCTTC.

The rearrangement joins TRBV5-6 to TRBJ1-1; D is perhaps TRBD1 (6 bases). Looked up from germline, CDR1 is SGHDT and CDR2 is YYEEEE. The germline V and J ends were trimmed by 4 bases and 0 bases, with 10 bases remaining between them. The CDR3 is 14 amino acids. In DNA, the CDR3 is TGTGCCAGCAGCCTCGGACAGATGAACACTGAAGCTTTCTTT. Translating gives CASSLGQMNTEAFF.

This clone appeared a few times. The junction shows a germline mismatch at one end, possibly a read error. The chain recombines TRBV4-1 with TRBJ2-7, with D possibly being TRBD2 (5 bases). The CDR3 totals 13 residues. The germline gives CDR1 MGHRA, CDR2 YSYEKL. In DNA form, the CDR3 reads TGCGCCAGCAGCCTTTCCGACGGCCAGGACTTCAGCTTC. Translating it yields CASSLSDGQDFSF.

J is TRBJ2-3 and V is TRBV5-1, with 9 bases identical to TRBD2. V lost 0 bases to trimming and J lost 2 bases; unmatched junction nucleotides: 10. Per the germline V gene, CDR1 is SGHRS and CDR2 is YFSETQ. The CDR3 is 18 residues long. The CDR3 spells CASSLGLAGGPVTDTQYF. The CDR3, as DNA: TGCGCCAGCAGCTTGGGGTTGGCGGGAGGGCCCGTCACAGATACGCAGTATTTT.

V is TRBV5-1 and J is TRBJ2-1; tentative D call: TRBD2 (6 bases). Germline assignment: CDR1 SGHRS and CDR2 YFSETQ. The V and J ends lost 3 bases and 4 bases respectively, with 11 bases between them. The CDR3 contains 14 residues. The DNA for the CDR3 is TGCGCCAGCAGCTACCTAGCGAATTACAATGAGCAGTTCTTC. Its protein is CASSYLANYNEQFF.

The chain is built from TRBV29-1 and TRBJ2-7, with TRBD2 matching over 8 bases. V gave up 8 bases and J gave up 5 bases; unmatched junction bases: 11. Germline-derived CDR1 and CDR2 are SQVTM and ANQGSEA. The CDR3 is 13 amino acids. In DNA, the CDR3 is TGCAGCTCAACCGGGGGGGGGAGCAACGAGCAGTACTTC. As protein: CSSTGGGSNEQYF.

A remark on this clone: Other DNA sequences from this sample encode an identical CDR3 as well. The rearrangement joins TRBV5-1 to TRBJ2-3; TRBD2 agrees at 7 bases. Germline-derived CDR1 and CDR2 are SGHRS and YFSETQ. J gave up 0 bases and V 0 bases, and 1 base lay outside the gene matches. The CDR3 spans 15 residues. The CDR3 here is CASSLGGGSTDTQYF. For the CDR3, the DNA is TGCGCCAGCAGCTTGGGCGGGGGTAGCACAGATACGCAGTATTTT.

The chain is built from TRBV7-9 and TRBJ1-1, with no clear D. The V gene's germline CDR1 is SEHNR and CDR2 FQNEAQ (reference sequence). This CDR3 contains 15 residues. V lost 1 base, J lost 3 bases, and 12 bases lay in between. The CDR3 sequence: CASSLVGNGDTEAFF. CDR3 bases: TGTGCCAGCAGCTTAGTGGGGAACGGGGACACTGAAGCTTTCTTT.

The chain combines TRBV19 with TRBJ2-1; D gene ambiguous. Trimming shortened V by 7 bases and J by 6 bases, and 13 bases separated the two germline ends. The germline CDR1 and CDR2 sequences are LNHDA and SQIVND (reference sequence). The CDR3 length is 13 residues. This CDR3 is CASNTPLFNEQFF. In DNA, the CDR3 is TGTGCCAGTAACACACCATTATTCAATGAGCAGTTCTTC.

The V and J genes are TRBV18 and TRBJ2-7; 7 positions match TRBD1. V was pared by 3 bases and J by 5 bases, with 13 bases of the junction left unmatched. The CDR3 extends over 16 amino acids. The V gene's germline CDR1 is KGHSH and CDR2 LQKENI. CDR3: CASSPTIGTVLNEQYF. CDR3 bases: TGTGCCAGCTCACCGACTATCGGGACAGTACTAAACGAGCAGTACTTC.

Comments on this clone: The junction shows a germline mismatch at one end, possibly a read error. At the DNA level, this CDR3 is encoded by other sequences in the same sample as well. V and J are TRBV29-1 and TRBJ2-7; the match to TRBD2 covers 14 bases. Germline-derived CDR1 and CDR2 are SQVTM and ANQGSEA. This CDR3 is built from 17 residues. CDR3 in amino acids: CSVEGAGTSGRGYEQYF. CDR3 in DNA: TGCAGTGTTGAAGGAGCCGGGACTAGCGGGAGAGGATACGAGCAGTACTTC.

V gene TRBV28 combines with J gene TRBJ2-1; perhaps TRBD1 as D (6 bases). This CDR3 spans 15 amino acids. V was pared by 2 bases and J by 6 bases, with 14 bases between. Germline CDR1 reads MDHEN; CDR2 reads SYDVKM. The CDR3 sequence: CASSLAGAQANEQFF. CDR3 nucleotide sequence: TGTGCCAGCAGTTTAGCAGGGGCGCAGGCCAATGAGCAGTTCTTC.

A single count supports this clone. The chain combines TRBV7-3 with TRBJ2-1, with 8 positions matching TRBD1. From germline, CDR1 is SGHTA and CDR2 FQGTGA. This CDR3 is built from 13 residues. J gave up 5 bases and V 4 bases, and 1 base lay outside the gene matches. The CDR3 loop reads CASSSDRDNEQFF. CDR3 coding DNA: TGTGCCAGCAGCTCGGACAGGGACAATGAGCAGTTCTTC.

This chain connects TRBV29-1 to TRBJ1-1; D perhaps matches TRBD1 (6 bases). This CDR3 is built from 12 residues. Germline CDR1 is SQVTM and CDR2 is ANQGSEA. Trimming pared 7 bases from V and 6 bases from J, leaving 15 bases between. CDR3 residues: CSASQGWAEAFF. The CDR3, as DNA: TGCAGCGCCTCACAGGGATGGGCTGAAGCTTTCTTT.

The chain uses TRBV5-1 and TRBJ1-1; D gene unclear. Deletions cut 1 base from V and 4 bases from J, with 20 bases between. The length of the CDR3 is 17 residues. Germline V lookup: CDR1 SGHRS, CDR2 YFSETQ. For the CDR3, the DNA is TGCGCCAGCAGCTTGAATGTATGGGAGGGAATAGGCACTGAAGCTTTCTTT. Protein product: CASSLNVWEGIGTEAFF. Full variable domain (remainder filled in from reference TRBV5-1 and TRBJ1-1): KAGVTQTPRYLIKTRGQQVTLSCSPISGHRSVSWYQQTPGQGLQFLFEYFSETQRNKGNFPGRFSGRQFSNSRSEMNVSTLELGDSALYLCASSLNVWEGIGTEAFFGQGTRLTVV.

The V call is TRBV5-6, the J call TRBJ1-5; unclear D gene. This CDR3 is 15 amino acids long. Germline assignment: CDR1 SGHDT and CDR2 YYEEEE. Trimming took 2 bases from V and 3 from J, leaving 12 bases between them. As DNA, the CDR3 is TGTGCCAGCAGCTTCAGTGGCGGGGACAATCAGCCCCAGCATTTT. Protein: CASSFSGGDNQPQHF.

CDR3 sequence: CASSFMITGDSNQPQHF. The CDR3 DNA follows: TGTGCCAGCAGTTTTATGATCACAGGGGATAGCAATCAGCCCCAGCATTTT. The chain joins TRBV28 to TRBJ1-5; 7 bases agree with TRBD1. Germline lookup yields CDR1 MDHEN and CDR2 SYDVKM. The CDR3 runs to 17 residues. After removal of 3 bases from V and 0 bases from J, the junction contained 8 bases not matched to a gene.

V is TRBV7-2 and J is TRBJ2-7; tentatively, D is TRBD1 (5 bases). The length of the CDR3 is 15 residues. Germline values: CDR1 SGHTA, CDR2 FQGNSA. V was trimmed by 5 bases and J by 0 bases, leaving 14 bases between them. The CDR3 sequence: CASSGRWGSSYEQYF. The CDR3 region has the DNA TGTGCCAGCAGCGGCAGGTGGGGCAGCTCCTACGAGCAGTACTTC. Looking up the rest from reference TRBV7-2 and TRBJ2-7 gives the full variable domain: GAGVSQSPSNKVTEKGKDVELRCDPISGHTALYWYRQSLGQGLEFLIYFQGNSAPDKSGLPSDRFSAERTGGSVSTLTIQRTQQEDSAVYLCASSGRWGSSYEQYFGPGTRLTVT.

The chain uses TRBV4-1 and TRBJ2-7; 12 nucleotides match TRBD1. V dropped 3 bases and J dropped 4; count of bases not matched to a gene: 13. Germline CDR1 and CDR2: MGHRA and YSYEKL. The CDR3 totals 18 residues. Here the CDR3 DNA reads TGCGCCAGCAGCCAGAGGAGGGGGACAGGGGGCAACTTGTACGAGCAGTACTTC. Translating it yields CASSQRRGTGGNLYEQYF.